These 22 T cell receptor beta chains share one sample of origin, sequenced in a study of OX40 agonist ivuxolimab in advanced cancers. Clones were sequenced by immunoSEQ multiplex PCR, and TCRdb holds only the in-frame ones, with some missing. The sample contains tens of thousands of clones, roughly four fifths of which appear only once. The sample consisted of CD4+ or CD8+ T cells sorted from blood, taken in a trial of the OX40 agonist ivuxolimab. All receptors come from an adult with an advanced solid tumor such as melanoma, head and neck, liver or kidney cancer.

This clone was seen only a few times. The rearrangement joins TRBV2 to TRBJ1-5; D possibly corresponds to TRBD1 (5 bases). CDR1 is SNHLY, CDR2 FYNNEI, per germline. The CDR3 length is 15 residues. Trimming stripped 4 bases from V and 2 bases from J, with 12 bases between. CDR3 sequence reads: CASSASRDGNQPQHF. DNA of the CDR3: TGTGCCAGCAGTGCATCCAGGGATGGCAATCAGCCCCAGCATTTT.

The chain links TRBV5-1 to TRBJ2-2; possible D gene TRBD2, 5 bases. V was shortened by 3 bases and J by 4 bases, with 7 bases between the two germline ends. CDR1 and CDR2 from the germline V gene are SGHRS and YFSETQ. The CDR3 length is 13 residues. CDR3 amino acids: CASSWEPTGELFF. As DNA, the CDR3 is TGCGCCAGCAGCTGGGAGCCCACCGGGGAGCTGTTTTTT.

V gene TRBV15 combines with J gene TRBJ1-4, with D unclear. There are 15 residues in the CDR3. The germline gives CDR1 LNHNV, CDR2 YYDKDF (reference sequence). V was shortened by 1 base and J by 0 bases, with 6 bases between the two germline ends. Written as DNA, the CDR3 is TGTGCCACCAGCAGAGTTGGTGCAACTAATGAAAAACTGTTTTTT. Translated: CATSRVGATNEKLFF.

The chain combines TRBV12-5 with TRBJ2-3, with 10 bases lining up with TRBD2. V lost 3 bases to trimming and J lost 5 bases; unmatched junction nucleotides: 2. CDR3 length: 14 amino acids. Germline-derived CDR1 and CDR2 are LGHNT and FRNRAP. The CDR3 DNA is TGTGCTAGTGGTTTCGGACTAGCGGTAGATACGCAGTATTTT. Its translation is CASGFGLAVDTQYF.

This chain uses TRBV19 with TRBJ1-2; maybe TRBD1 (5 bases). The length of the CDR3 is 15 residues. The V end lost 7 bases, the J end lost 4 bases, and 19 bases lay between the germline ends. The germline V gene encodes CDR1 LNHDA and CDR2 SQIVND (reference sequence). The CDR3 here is CASKFDGGGIYGYTF. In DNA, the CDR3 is TGTGCCAGTAAATTTGACGGGGGTGGAATCTATGGCTACACCTTC.

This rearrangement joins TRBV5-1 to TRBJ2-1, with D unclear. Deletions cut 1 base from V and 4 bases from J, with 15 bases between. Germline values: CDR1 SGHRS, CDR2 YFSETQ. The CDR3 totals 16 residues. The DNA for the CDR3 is TGCGCCAGCAGCTTGCTTGGCAGAAATACATACAATGAGCAGTTCTTC. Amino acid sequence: CASSLLGRNTYNEQFF.

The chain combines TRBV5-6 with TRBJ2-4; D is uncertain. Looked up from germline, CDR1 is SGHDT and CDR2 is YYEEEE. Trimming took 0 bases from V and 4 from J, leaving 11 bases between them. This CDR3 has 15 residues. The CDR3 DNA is TGTGCCAGCAGCTTGGCCGCTGGGTGGAAAAACATTCAGTACTTC. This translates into CASSLAAGWKNIQYF.

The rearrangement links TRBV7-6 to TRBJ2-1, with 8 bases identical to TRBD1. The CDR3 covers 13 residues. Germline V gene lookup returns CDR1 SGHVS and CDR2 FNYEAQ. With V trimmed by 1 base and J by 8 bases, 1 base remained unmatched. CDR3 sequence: CASSLGTGHEQFF. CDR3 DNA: TGTGCCAGCAGCTTAGGGACAGGGCATGAGCAGTTCTTC. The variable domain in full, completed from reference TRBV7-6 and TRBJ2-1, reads GAGVSQSPRYKVTKRGQDVALRCDPISGHVSLYWYRQALGQGPEFLTYFNYEAQQDKSGLPNDRFSAERPEGSISTLTIQRTEQRDSAMYRCASSLGTGHEQFFGPGTRLTVL.

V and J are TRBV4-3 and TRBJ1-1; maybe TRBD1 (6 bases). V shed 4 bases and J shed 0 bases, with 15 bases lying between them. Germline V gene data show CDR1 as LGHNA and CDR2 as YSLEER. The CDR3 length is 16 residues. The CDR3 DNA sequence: TGCGCCAGCAGCCTGGGGGTCGGGGGCCTGAACACTGAAGCTTTCTTT. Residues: CASSLGVGGLNTEAFF.

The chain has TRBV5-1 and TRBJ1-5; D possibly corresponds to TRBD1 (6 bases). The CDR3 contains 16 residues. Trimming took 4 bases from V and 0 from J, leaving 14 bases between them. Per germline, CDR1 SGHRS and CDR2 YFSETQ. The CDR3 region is CASSPGAGVSNQPQHF. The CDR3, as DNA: TGCGCCAGCAGCCCGGGGGCGGGCGTTAGCAATCAGCCCCAGCATTTT. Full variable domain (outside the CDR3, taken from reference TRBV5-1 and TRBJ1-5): KAGVTQTPRYLIKTRGQQVTLSCSPISGHRSVSWYQQTPGQGLQFLFEYFSETQRNKGNFPGRFSGRQFSNSRSEMNVSTLELGDSALYLCASSPGAGVSNQPQHFGDGTRLSIL.

The CDR3 loop reads CASSYGASSGNTIYF. In DNA form, the CDR3 reads TGTGCCAGCAGTTACGGCGCCAGCTCTGGAAACACCATATATTTT. V is TRBV6-5 and J is TRBJ1-3; D is ambiguous. V was clipped by 2 bases and J by 0 bases, with 8 bases between them. There are 15 residues in the CDR3. Per the germline V gene, CDR1 is MNHEY and CDR2 is SVGAGI.

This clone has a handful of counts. CDR3 sequence: CASGGRSTGANVLTF. DNA for the CDR3: TGTGCCAGTGGGGGACGGTCCACTGGGGCCAACGTCCTGACTTTC. The V gene is TRBV19, the J gene TRBJ2-6; D possibly matches TRBD1 or TRBD2 (5 bases each). This CDR3 spans 15 amino acids. V was shortened by 8 bases and J by 2 bases, with 13 bases between the two germline ends. The germline V gene has CDR1 LNHDA and CDR2 SQIVND (reference sequence).

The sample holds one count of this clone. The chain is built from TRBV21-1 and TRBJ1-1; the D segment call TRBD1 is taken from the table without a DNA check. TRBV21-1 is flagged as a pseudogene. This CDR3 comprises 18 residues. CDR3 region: CASSKEGTGRMWDTEAFF. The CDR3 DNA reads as TGTGCCAGCAGCAAAGAAGGCACAGGGCGGATGTGGGACACTGAAGCTTTCTTT.

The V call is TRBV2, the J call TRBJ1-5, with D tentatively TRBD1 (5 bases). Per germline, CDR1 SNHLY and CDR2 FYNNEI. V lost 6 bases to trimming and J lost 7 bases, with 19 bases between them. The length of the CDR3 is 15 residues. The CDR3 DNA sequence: TGTGCCAGCAGGCCCCCTCAGGGACTGGGACAGCCCCAGCATTTT. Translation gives CASRPPQGLGQPQHF.

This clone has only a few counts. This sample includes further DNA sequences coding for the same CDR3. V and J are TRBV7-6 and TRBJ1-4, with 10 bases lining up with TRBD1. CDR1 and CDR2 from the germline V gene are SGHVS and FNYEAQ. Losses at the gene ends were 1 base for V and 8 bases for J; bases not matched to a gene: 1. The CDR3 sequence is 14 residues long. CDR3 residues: CASSLGTGGEKLFF. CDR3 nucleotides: TGTGCCAGCAGCTTAGGGACAGGGGGGGAAAAACTGTTTTTT.

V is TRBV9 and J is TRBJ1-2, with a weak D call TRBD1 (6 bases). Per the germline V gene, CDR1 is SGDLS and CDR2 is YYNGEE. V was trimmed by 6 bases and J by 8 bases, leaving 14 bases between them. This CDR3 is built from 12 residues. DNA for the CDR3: TGTGCCAGCAACTCGAACAGGGACGGCTACACCTTC. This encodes CASNSNRDGYTF. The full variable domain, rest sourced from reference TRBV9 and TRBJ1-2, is DSGVTQTPKHLITATGQRVTLRCSPRSGDLSVYWYQQSLDQGLQFLIQYYNGEERAKGNILERFSAQQFPDLHSELNLSSLELGDSALYFCASNSNRDGYTFGSGTRLTVV.

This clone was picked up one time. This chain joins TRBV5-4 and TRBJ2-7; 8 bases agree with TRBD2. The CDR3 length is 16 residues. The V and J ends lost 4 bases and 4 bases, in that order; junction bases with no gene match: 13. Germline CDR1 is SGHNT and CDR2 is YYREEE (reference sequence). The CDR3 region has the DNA TGTGCCAGCAGCCCCCCGGGGTCGGGGGGGCTTTACGAGCAGTACTTC. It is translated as CASSPPGSGGLYEQYF. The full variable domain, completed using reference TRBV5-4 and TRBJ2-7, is ETGVTQSPTHLIKTRGQQVTLRCSSQSGHNTVSWYQQALGQGPQFIFQYYREEENGRGNFPPRFSGLQFPNYSSELNVNALELDDSALYLCASSPPGSGGLYEQYFGPGTRLTVT.

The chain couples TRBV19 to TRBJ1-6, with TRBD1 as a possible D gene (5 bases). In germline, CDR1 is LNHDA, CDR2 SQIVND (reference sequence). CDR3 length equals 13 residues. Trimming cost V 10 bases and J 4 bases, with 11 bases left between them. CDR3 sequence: CATGTDYNSPLHF. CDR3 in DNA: TGTGCCACCGGGACGGATTATAATTCACCCCTCCACTTT.

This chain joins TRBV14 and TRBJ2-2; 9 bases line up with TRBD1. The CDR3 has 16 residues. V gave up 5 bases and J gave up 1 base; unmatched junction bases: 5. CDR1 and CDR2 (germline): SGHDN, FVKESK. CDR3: CASSDNRGRNTGELFF. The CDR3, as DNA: TGTGCCAGCAGCGACAACAGGGGGCGGAACACCGGGGAGCTGTTTTTT.

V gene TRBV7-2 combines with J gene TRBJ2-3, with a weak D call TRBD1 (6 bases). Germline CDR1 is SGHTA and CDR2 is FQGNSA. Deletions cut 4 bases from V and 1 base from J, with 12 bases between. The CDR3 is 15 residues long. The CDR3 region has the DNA TGTGCCAGCAGCTCCCCCAGGGGCCGCACAGATACGCAGTATTTT. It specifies CASSSPRGRTDTQYF.

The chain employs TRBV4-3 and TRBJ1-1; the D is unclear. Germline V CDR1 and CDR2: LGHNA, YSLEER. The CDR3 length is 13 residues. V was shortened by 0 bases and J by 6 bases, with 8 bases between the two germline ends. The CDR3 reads CASSQEVFAEAFF. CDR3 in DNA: TGCGCCAGCAGCCAAGAAGTTTTTGCTGAAGCTTTCTTT.

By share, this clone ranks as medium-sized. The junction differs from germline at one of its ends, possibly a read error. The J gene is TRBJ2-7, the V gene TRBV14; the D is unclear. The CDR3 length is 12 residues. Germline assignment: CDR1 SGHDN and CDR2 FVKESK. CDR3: CASSQDITLGPF. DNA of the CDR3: TGTGCCAGCAGCCAAGATATAACTCTCGGTCCCTTC.